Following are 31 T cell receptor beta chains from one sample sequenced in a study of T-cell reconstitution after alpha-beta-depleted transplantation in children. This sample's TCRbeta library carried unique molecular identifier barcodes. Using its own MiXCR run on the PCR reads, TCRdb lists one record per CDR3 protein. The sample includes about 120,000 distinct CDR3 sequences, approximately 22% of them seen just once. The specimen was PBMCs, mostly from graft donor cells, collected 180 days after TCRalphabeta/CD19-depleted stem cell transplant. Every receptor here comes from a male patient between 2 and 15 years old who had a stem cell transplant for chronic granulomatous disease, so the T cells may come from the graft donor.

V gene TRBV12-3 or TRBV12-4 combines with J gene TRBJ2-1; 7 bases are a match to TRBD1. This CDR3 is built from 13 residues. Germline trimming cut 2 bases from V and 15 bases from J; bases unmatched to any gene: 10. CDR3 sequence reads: CASSLRQGVGLFF. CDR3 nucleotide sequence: TGTGCCAGCAGTTTACGGCAGGGGGTGGGGCTGTTCTTC.

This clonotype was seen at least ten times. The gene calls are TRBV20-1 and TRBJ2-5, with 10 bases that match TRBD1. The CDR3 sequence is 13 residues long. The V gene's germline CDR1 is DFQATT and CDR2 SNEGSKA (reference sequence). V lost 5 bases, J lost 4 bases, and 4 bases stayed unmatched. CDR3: CSALDRGSETQYF. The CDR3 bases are TGCAGTGCTTTGGACAGGGGGTCAGAGACCCAGTACTTC.

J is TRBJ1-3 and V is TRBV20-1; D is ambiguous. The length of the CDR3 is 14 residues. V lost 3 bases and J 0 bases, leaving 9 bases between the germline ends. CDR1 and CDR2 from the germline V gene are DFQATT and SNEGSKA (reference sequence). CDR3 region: CSARSSFSGNTIYF. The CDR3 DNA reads TGCAGTGCTAGGTCGTCCTTCTCTGGAAACACCATATATTTT.

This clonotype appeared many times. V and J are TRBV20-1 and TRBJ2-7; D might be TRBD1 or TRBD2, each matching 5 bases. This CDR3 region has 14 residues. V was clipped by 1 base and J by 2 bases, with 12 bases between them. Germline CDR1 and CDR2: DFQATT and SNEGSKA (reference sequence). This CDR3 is CSARGVGTAYEQYF. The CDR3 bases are TGCAGTGCTAGAGGAGTTGGGACGGCCTACGAGCAGTACTTC.

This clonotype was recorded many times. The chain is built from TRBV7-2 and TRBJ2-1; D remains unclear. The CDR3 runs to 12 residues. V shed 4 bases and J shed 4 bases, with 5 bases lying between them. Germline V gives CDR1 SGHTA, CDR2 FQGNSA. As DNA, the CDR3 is TGTGCCAGCAGCTGGAAATACAATGAGCAGTTCTTC. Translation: CASSWKYNEQFF. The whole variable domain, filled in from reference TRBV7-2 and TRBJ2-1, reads GAGVSQSPSNKVTEKGKDVELRCDPISGHTALYWYRQSLGQGLEFLIYFQGNSAPDKSGLPSDRFSAERTGGSVSTLTIQRTQQEDSAVYLCASSWKYNEQFFGPGTRLTVL.

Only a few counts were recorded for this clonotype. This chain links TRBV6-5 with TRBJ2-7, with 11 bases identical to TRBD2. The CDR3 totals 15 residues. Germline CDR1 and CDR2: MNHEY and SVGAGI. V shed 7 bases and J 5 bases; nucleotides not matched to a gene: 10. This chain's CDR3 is CASIKQLAGGHEQYF. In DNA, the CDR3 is TGTGCCAGCATTAAACAGCTAGCGGGGGGTCACGAGCAGTACTTC.

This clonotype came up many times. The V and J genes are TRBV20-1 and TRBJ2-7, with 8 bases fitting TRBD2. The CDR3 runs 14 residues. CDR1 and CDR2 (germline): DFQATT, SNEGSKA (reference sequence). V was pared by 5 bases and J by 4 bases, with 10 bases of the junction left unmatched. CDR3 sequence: CSAWPPGGEYEQYF. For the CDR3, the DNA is TGCAGTGCTTGGCCTCCGGGAGGGGAATACGAGCAGTACTTC.

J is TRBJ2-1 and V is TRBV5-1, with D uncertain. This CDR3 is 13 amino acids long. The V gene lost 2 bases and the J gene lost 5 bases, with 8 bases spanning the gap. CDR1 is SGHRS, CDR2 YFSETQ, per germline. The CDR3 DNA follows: TGCGCCAGCAGCTTCCTAGTAGACAATGAGCAGTTCTTC. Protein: CASSFLVDNEQFF.

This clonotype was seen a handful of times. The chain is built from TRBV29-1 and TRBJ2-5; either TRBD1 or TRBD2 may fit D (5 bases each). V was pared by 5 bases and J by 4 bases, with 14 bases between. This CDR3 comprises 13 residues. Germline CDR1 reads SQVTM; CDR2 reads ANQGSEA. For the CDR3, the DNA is TGCAGCGTTCATTCAGGGACGGGAGAGACCCAGTACTTC. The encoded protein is CSVHSGTGETQYF.

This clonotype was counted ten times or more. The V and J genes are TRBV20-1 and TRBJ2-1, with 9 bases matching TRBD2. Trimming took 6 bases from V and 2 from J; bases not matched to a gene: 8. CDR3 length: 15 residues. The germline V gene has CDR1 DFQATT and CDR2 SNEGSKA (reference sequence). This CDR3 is CSARRRGGAYNEQFF. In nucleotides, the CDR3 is TGCAGTGCCCGCCGCCGCGGGGGGGCCTACAATGAGCAGTTCTTC.

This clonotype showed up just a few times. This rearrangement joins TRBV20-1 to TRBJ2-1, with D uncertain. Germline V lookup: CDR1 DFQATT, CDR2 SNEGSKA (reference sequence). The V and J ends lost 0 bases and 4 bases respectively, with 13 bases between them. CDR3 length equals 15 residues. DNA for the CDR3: TGCAGTGCTAGAGATCTAACCAAGCTTTACAATGAGCAGTTCTTC. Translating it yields CSARDLTKLYNEQFF.

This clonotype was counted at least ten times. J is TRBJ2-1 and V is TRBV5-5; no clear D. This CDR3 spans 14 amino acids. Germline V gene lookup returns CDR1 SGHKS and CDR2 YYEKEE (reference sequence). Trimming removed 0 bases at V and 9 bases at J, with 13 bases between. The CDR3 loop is CASSLEGPWSEQFF. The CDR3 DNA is TGTGCCAGCAGCTTGGAAGGGCCTTGGAGTGAGCAGTTCTTC.

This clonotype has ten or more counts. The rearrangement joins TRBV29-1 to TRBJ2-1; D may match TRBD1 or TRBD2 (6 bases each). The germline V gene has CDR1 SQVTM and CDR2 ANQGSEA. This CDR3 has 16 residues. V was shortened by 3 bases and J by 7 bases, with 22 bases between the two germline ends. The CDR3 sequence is CSVEAGGLGAHNEQFF. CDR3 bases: TGCAGCGTTGAGGCCGGGGGCCTAGGGGCACATAATGAGCAGTTCTTC.

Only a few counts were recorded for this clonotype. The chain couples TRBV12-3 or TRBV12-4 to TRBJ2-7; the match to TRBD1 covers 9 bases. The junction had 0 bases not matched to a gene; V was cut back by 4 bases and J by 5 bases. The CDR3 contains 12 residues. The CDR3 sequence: CASSWTGDEQYF. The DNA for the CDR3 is TGTGCCAGCAGTTGGACAGGGGACGAGCAGTACTTC.

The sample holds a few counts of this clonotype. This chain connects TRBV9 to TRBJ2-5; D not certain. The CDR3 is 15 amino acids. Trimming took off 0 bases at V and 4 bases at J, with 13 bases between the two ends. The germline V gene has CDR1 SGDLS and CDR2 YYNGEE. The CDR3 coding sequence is TGTGCCAGCAGCGTAGGGGGTTCTGTGGGAGAGACCCAGTACTTC. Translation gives CASSVGGSVGETQYF.

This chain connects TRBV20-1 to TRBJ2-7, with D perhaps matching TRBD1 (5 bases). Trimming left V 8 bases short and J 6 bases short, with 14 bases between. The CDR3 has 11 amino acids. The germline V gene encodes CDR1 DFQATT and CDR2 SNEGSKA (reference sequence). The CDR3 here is CSTYRFGEQYF. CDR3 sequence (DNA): TGCAGTACTTACAGGTTTGGCGAGCAGTACTTC.

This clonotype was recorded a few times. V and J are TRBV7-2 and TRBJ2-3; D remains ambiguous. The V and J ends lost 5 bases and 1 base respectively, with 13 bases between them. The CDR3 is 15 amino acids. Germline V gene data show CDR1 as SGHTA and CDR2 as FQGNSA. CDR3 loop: CASSLVGFGTDTQYF. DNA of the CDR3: TGTGCCAGCAGCCTAGTGGGGTTTGGCACAGATACGCAGTATTTT.

The CDR3 loop is CASSAGQGANQPQHF. In DNA form, the CDR3 reads TGCGCCAGCAGCGCGGGACAGGGGGCAAATCAGCCCCAGCATTTT. This sequence joins TRBV5-1 and TRBJ1-5, with 12 bases lining up with TRBD1. The ends lost 4 bases at V and 4 bases at J; junction bases unmatched: 3. This CDR3 comprises 15 residues. Germline V CDR1 and CDR2: SGHRS, YFSETQ.

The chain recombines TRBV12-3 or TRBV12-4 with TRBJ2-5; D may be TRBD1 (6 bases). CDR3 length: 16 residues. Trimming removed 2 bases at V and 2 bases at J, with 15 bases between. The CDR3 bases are TGTGCCAGCAGTTTATTCCAGGGGCCTTCTCAAGAGACCCAGTACTTC. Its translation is CASSLFQGPSQETQYF.

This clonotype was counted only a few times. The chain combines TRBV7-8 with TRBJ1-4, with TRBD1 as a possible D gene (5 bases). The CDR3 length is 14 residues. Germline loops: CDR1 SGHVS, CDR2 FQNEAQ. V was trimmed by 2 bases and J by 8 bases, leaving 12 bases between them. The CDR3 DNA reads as TGTGCCAGCAGCTTACTGAGGGGTAGGGAAAAACTGTTTTTT. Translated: CASSLLRGREKLFF.

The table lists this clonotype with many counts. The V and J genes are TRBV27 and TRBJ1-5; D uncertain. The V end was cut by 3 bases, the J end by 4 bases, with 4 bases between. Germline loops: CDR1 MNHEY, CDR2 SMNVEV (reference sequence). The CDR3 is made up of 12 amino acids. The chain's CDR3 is CASSFRNQPQHF. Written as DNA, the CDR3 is TGTGCCAGCAGTTTTAGGAATCAGCCCCAGCATTTT.

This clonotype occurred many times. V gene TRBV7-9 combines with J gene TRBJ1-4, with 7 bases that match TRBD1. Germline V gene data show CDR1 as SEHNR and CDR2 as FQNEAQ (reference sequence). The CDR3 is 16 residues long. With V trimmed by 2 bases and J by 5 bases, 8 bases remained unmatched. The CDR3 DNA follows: TGTGCCAGCAGCTTAAGTCGCGCAGGGGGGAATGAAAAACTGTTTTTT. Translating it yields CASSLSRAGGNEKLFF.

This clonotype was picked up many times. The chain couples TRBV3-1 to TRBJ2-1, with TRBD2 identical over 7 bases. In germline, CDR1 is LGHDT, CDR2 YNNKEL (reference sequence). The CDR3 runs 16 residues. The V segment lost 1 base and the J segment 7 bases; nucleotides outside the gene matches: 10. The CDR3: CASSQGSGIGINEQFF. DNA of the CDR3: TGTGCCAGCAGCCAAGGGAGCGGGATTGGCATTAATGAGCAGTTCTTC.

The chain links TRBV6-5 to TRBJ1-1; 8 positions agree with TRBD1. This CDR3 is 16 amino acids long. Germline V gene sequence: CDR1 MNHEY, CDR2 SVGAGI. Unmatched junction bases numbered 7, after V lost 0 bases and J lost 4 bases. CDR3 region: CASSYSNRGLGTEAFF. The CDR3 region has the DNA TGTGCCAGCAGTTACTCTAACAGGGGGTTAGGCACTGAAGCTTTCTTT.

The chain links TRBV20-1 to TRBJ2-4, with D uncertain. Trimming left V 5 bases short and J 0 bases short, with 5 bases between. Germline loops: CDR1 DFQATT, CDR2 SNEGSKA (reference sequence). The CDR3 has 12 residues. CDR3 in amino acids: CSAWLAKNIQYF. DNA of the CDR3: TGCAGTGCTTGGCTAGCCAAAAACATTCAGTACTTC.

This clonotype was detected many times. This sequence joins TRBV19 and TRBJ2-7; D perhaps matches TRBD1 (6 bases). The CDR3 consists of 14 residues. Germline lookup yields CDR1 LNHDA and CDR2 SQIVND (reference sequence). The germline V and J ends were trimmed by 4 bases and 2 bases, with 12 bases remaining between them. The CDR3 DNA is TGTGCCAGTAGTACTACGGGACAAACCTACGAGCAGTACTTC. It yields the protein CASSTTGQTYEQYF.

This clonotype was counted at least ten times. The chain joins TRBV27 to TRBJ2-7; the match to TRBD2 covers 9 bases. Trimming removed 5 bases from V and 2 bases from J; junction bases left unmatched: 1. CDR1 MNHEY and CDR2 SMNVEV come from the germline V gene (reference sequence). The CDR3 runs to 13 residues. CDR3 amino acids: CASSPSGTYEQYF. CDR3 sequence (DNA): TGTGCCAGCAGTCCTAGCGGGACCTACGAGCAGTACTTC.

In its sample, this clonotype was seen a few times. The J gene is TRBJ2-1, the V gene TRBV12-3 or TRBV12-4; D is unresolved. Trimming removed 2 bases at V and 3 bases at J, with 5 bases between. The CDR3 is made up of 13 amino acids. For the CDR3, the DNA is TGTGCCAGCAGTTTATCGAACTACAATGAGCAGTTCTTC. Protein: CASSLSNYNEQFF.

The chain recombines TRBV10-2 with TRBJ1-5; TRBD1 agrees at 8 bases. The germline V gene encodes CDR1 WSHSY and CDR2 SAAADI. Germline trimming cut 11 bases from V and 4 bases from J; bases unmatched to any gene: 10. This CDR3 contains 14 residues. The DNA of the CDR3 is TGCGCCGCAGGTGCGACAGGGGTGAATCAGCCCCAGCATTTT. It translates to CAAGATGVNQPQHF.

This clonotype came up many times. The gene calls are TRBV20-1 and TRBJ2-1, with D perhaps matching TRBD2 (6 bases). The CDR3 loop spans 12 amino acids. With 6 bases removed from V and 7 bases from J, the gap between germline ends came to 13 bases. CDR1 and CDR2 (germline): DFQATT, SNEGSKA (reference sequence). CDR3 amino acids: CSALGLINEQFF. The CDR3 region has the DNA TGCAGTGCACTCGGACTAATTAATGAGCAGTTCTTC.

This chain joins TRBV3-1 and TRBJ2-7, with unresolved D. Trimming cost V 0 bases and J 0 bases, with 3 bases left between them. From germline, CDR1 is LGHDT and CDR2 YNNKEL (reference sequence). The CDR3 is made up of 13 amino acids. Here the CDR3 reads CASSQESSYEQYF. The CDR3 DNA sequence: TGTGCCAGCAGCCAAGAAAGCTCCTACGAGCAGTACTTC.